This note documents a single TCR beta chain sequence. The table lists this clone with a few counts. Base qualities are not provided; no much larger clone lies one nucleotide away. The source of the sample is a study of graft-versus-host responses after intestinal transplantation (dated by TCRdb to the early 2020s). For the study in its entirety: The transplants that recipients received were multivisceral, liver-intestinal, or isolated intestinal. Every recipient was given anti-thymocyte globulin induction, then maintenance tacrolimus and steroids for around three years. Bulk TCR-beta CDR3 sequencing was used to track graft-versus-host and host-versus-graft alloreactive T cell clones in the graft, circulation and bone marrow after intestinal transplantation. Alloreactive clones were identified by sequencing pre-transplant mixed lymphocyte reaction products and comparing these products with unstimulated pre-transplant donor and recipient T cells. The cohort enrolled 24 intestinal transplant recipients, one of whom was a retransplant, and 3 patients without pretransplant specimens were excluded. A peak of at least 4% donor T cells among recipient peripheral blood mononuclear cells was the definition used for donor T cell macrochimerism. Instead of going to the commercial service, samples from a few later patients were sequenced in-house on an Illumina MiSeq and processed with MiXCR.

Inclusive of the bounding cysteine and phenylalanine, the CDR3 is 13 residues long. The sequence is cut down to CDR3 DNA, 39 bases in frame from base 1. V loses 2 bases of germline sequence and J loses 0 bases, and the interval between the two ends is 6 bases. Based on the germline V gene, the CDR1 and CDR2 sequences are SGDLS and YYNGEE. Explained via the paper, the time point label denotes: cells obtained before transplantation from donor or recipient. Mixed lymphocyte reactions plated around 200,000 CFSE-labeled pre-transplant responders with around 200,000 irradiated violet-dye-labeled stimulators and were cultured for about six days. After the mixed lymphocyte reaction, proliferating CD3+CD4+CFSE-low and CD3+CD8+CFSE-low responder cells were FACS-sorted on a BD Influx sorter. The library was built by means of the immunoSEQ multiplex PCR assay. In most patients, genomic DNA was isolated using the Qiagen DNeasy Blood and Tissue Kit and sent frozen to Adaptive Biotechnologies for TCR sequencing. High-throughput TCR-beta CDR3 sequencing of genomic DNA from most patients was performed by Adaptive Biotechnologies. The original methods were these. TCR sequencing data for some 17 patients were retrieved from Adaptive's ImmunoSEQ software; three other patients were processed with MiXCR and VDJtools. To correct CD4 versus CD8 sorting errors, sequences present in both subsets at a frequency ratio below 5:1 were removed. CDR3 nucleotide sequences shared by donor and recipient were removed because the origin of these sequences could not be assigned. At least 2-fold expansion over unstimulated cells and a minimum CFSE-low frequency of 0.002% (template counts) or 0.001% (read counts) were required for clones to be classified as alloreactive. A clone was considered mappable if detected in the sequenced pre-transplant spleen, lymph node, or MLR CFSE-low populations of the donor or recipient. Cumulative frequency of alloreactive clones was calculated as a percentage of all sequences weighted by copy number. Entries here come from immuneACCESS through TCRdb and include only in-frame sequences with V and J called. Some clones fail to appear in such tables; in the studies checked, an unresolved V gene covers under half of the shortfall, and the cause of the remainder is unknown. V, J and clone size were drawn from that table, and D and trimming were deduced from the DNA. Counted in this sample were 20,000 to 25,000 clones; less than 45% of them appeared once. The biggest ten clones account for 1.5% to 2% of the sample.

Paper-wide results and their limitations: In patients with donor T cell macrochimerism, the allografts had high GvH to HvG T cell clonal ratios. Early after transplant, peak levels of circulating GvH clones were found to be associated with declines in HvG clones. The relatively low number and heterogeneity of intestinal transplant patients limited the conclusions. GvH clones were found in recipient bone marrow, and some of the GvH clones appeared earlier in ileal mucosa or blood, which is consistent with an intestinal mucosal origin.

This TCR was sampled from a human patient who received an intestinal transplant. Sequencing used alloreactive CD8+ T cells from a mixed lymphocyte reaction culture, obtained before intestinal transplant. In light of the paper, this sample's cell subset or site label describes: CFSE-low proliferating T cells sorted from approximately 6-day pre-transplant mixed lymphocyte reaction (GvH or HvG direction). In this chain, TRBV9 is recombined with TRBJ2-7; the D gene cannot be named for sure. The CDR3 protein is CASSVLTSYEQYF. The base sequence is TGTGCCAGCAGCGTTTTGACCTCCTACGAGCAGTACTTC.